These 28 T cell receptor beta chains originate from one sample sequenced in a study of blood T cell repertoires in COVID-19. Profiled with immunoSEQ multiplex PCR; TCRdb holds only in-frame clones, not every one. The sample includes 110,000 to 150,000 clones, 80% of them seen just once. Sample: peripheral blood. Receptor source: a woman aged 45-65 years with acute or convalescent COVID-19.

CDR3 DNA: TGTGCCAGCTCACCATGGGGGCGGTCGAGCTCCTACAATGAGCAGTTCTTC. Translated: CASSPWGRSSSYNEQFF. The rearrangement uses TRBV18 and TRBJ2-1; D might be TRBD1 (6 bases). V was pared by 2 bases and J by 0 bases, with 14 bases between. Germline V gives CDR1 KGHSH, CDR2 LQKENI. CDR3 length equals 17 residues.

In the case of this clone: This CDR3 is also generated by other DNA sequences in the sample. The chain carries TRBV9 and TRBJ1-5; perhaps TRBD1 as D (5 bases). Germline values: CDR1 SGDLS, CDR2 YYNGEE. V was clipped by 0 bases and J by 3 bases, with 10 bases between them. There are 15 residues in the CDR3. CDR3 amino acids: CASSVGQGFNQPQHF. The CDR3 DNA reads as TGTGCCAGCAGCGTAGGGCAGGGCTTCAATCAGCCCCAGCATTTT.

The chain joins TRBV11-3 to TRBJ2-5; 7 bases are shared with TRBD1. The CDR3 runs 14 residues. Trimming removed 3 bases from V and 4 bases from J; junction bases left unmatched: 5. CDR1 and CDR2 (germline): SGHNT, YENEEA. The DNA for the CDR3 is TGTGCCAGCAGCTTTACAGGGGTTGGAGAGACCCAGTACTTC. As protein: CASSFTGVGETQYF.

CDR3 coding DNA: TGTGCCAGCAAGCTCGACAGGGGTTCCGAGACCCAGTACTTC. Its protein product is CASKLDRGSETQYF. V gene TRBV6-5 combines with J gene TRBJ2-5, with 8 bases aligning to TRBD1. Germline V gene lookup returns CDR1 MNHEY and CDR2 SVGAGI. The junction had 9 bases not matched to a gene; V was cut back by 7 bases and J by 5 bases. The CDR3 loop spans 14 amino acids.

This chain connects TRBV12-3 or TRBV12-4 to TRBJ2-7, with D possibly matching TRBD1 (5 bases). The CDR3 spans 13 residues. V dropped 3 bases and J dropped 2 bases, with 8 bases sitting between them. The CDR3, as DNA: TGTGCCAGCAGTTTTAAGGGGCCCTACGAGCAGTACTTC. Translating it yields CASSFKGPYEQYF.

This sequence joins TRBV28 and TRBJ1-2, with D possibly matching TRBD1 (6 bases). CDR1 is MDHEN and CDR2 is SYDVKM in the germline V gene. This CDR3 region has 15 residues. Trimming shortened V by 2 bases and J by 1 base, and 11 bases separated the two germline ends. The CDR3 bases are TGTGCCAGCAGTTTAGGACAGAGCTATAACTATGGCTACACCTTC. Its translation: CASSLGQSYNYGYTF.

The sample holds many counts of this clone. An end of the junction differs from the germline gene, which may be a read error. V and J are TRBV6-5 and TRBJ1-1; D might be TRBD1 (5 bases). This CDR3 contains 15 residues. Germline V gene data show CDR1 as MNHEY and CDR2 as SVGAGI. The CDR3 DNA sequence: TGTGCCAGCAGTTACTCAGGGGTTGGATTACATGAAGTTTTCTTT. Translating gives CASSYSGVGLHEVFF.

V and J are TRBV7-3 and TRBJ1-2, with a tentative D call TRBD1 (6 bases). CDR1 SGHTA and CDR2 FQGTGA come from the germline V gene. This CDR3 has 19 residues. Trimming took 3 bases from V and 8 from J, leaving 31 bases between them. CDR3 nucleotides: TGTGCCAGCAGCTTCGGTACTCCTCCCCCAGGGGACGTGGGCGACGGCTACACCTTC. Its translation: CASSFGTPPPGDVGDGYTF.

The chain is built from TRBV12-3 or TRBV12-4 and TRBJ1-5; no firm D call. Trimming removed 5 bases at V and 5 bases at J, with 7 bases between. There are 12 residues in the CDR3. CDR3 nucleotide sequence: TGTGCCAGCAGTCTAATGGATCAGCCCCAGCATTTT. Its translation is CASSLMDQPQHF.

The chain uses TRBV3-1 (or the pseudogene TRBV3-2) and TRBJ1-2; D perhaps matches TRBD1 (5 bases). Germline V gives CDR1 LGHDT, CDR2 YNNKEL (reference sequence). This CDR3 is built from 14 residues. The V end lost 4 bases, the J end lost 4 bases, and 13 bases lay between the germline ends. The CDR3 protein is CASSPIGGGYGYTF. The CDR3, as DNA: TGTGCCAGCAGCCCGATTGGCGGGGGCTATGGCTACACCTTC.

The CDR3 reads CASSLGRQRGNYEKLFF. The CDR3 bases are TGTGCCAGCAGCTTAGGTCGGCAAAGGGGGAACTATGAAAAACTGTTTTTT. V gene TRBV5-6 combines with J gene TRBJ1-4; perhaps TRBD1 as D (6 bases). From germline, CDR1 is SGHDT and CDR2 YYEEEE. This CDR3 has 17 residues. V was cut by 2 bases and J by 6 bases, with 20 bases left in between.

This sequence joins TRBV12-3 or TRBV12-4 and TRBJ2-5; possibly TRBD2 for D (7 bases). The CDR3 contains 12 residues. The germline V and J ends were trimmed by 5 bases and 5 bases, with 9 bases remaining between them. The CDR3 reads CASSRGAETQYF. The CDR3 region has the DNA TGTGCCAGCAGTCGGGGGGCGGAGACCCAGTACTTC.

This clone was seen more than once but under ten times. The rearrangement uses TRBV7-3 and TRBJ2-3; D remains unclear. The length of the CDR3 is 13 residues. CDR1 is SGHTA, CDR2 FQGTGA, per germline. The germline V and J ends were trimmed by 2 bases and 4 bases, with 7 bases remaining between them. The CDR3 here is CASSLLGADTQYF. In nucleotides, the CDR3 is TGTGCCAGCAGCTTATTGGGCGCAGATACGCAGTATTTT. The complete variable domain, with remaining parts taken from reference TRBV7-3 and TRBJ2-3, reads GAGVSQTPSNKVTEKGKYVELRCDPISGHTALYWYRQSLGQGPEFLIYFQGTGAADDSGLPNDRFFAVRPEGSVSTLKIQRTERGDSAVYLCASSLLGADTQYFGPGTRLTVL.

The chain joins TRBV30 to TRBJ1-2, with unresolved D. V was cut by 5 bases and J by 5 bases, with 9 bases left in between. This CDR3 spans 11 amino acids. Per germline, CDR1 GTSNPN and CDR2 SVGIG (reference sequence). The CDR3 bases are TGTGCCTGGGGGGAGGGTTATGGCTACACCTTC. It codes for CAWGEGYGYTF. Looking up the rest from reference TRBV30 and TRBJ1-2 gives the full variable domain: SQTIHQWPATLVQPVGSPLSLECTVEGTSNPNLYWYRQAAGRGLQLLFYSVGIGQISSEVPQNLSASRPQDRQFILSSKKLLLSDSGFYLCAWGEGYGYTFGSGTRLTVV.

The V and J genes are TRBV18 and TRBJ1-2; 9 nucleotides line up with TRBD1. Germline CDR1 is KGHSH and CDR2 is LQKENI. The CDR3 spans 13 residues. J was trimmed by 7 bases and V by 3 bases; bases with no gene match: 3. CDR3 bases: TGTGCCAGCTCACCCGACAGGGGGGTTGGCTACACCTTC. Amino acids: CASSPDRGVGYTF.

V usage is TRBV11-2 and J usage is TRBJ1-2, with 8 nucleotides matching TRBD1. Germline CDR1 is SGHAT and CDR2 is FQNNGV. V lost 6 bases and J lost 6; bases outside the gene matches: 6. The CDR3 is 13 amino acids. The CDR3 protein is CASSRTGLNGYTF. CDR3 nucleotides: TGTGCCAGCAGTCGGACAGGGCTAAATGGCTACACCTTC.

CDR3 bases: TGTGCCAGCAGCACGGATCAGCCCCAGCATTTT. It translates to CASSTDQPQHF. The V gene is TRBV6-5, the J gene TRBJ1-5, with D unclear. Trimming shortened V by 6 bases and J by 5 bases, and 5 bases separated the two germline ends. CDR3 size: 11 residues. In germline, CDR1 is MNHEY, CDR2 SVGAGI.

This clone showed up just once. This chain uses TRBV5-5 with TRBJ2-2, with 10 bases matching TRBD1. The CDR3 spans 16 residues. V trimming: 4 bases; J trimming: 5 bases; junction bases outside the gene matches: 8. CDR1 and CDR2 from the germline V gene are SGHKS and YYEKEE (reference sequence). The CDR3, as DNA: TGTGCCAGCAGCCACCTCCGGGACAGGGGTACCGGGGAGCTGTTTTTT. It codes for CASSHLRDRGTGELFF. Full variable domain (missing parts from reference TRBV5-5 and TRBJ2-2): DAGVTQSPTHLIKTRGQQVTLRCSPISGHKSVSWYQQVLGQGPQFIFQYYEKEERGRGNFPDRFSARQFPNYSSELNVNALLLGDSALYLCASSHLRDRGTGELFFGEGSRLTVL.

This chain joins TRBV3-1 (or the pseudogene TRBV3-2) and TRBJ2-3; 8 bases map to TRBD1. Germline CDR1 LGHDT, CDR2 YNNKEL (reference sequence). J lost 3 bases, V lost 0 bases, and 8 bases had no gene match. The CDR3 has 17 residues. In nucleotides, the CDR3 is TGTGCCAGCAGCCAAGAGGCCCCAGGGGGCTTAACAGATACGCAGTATTTT. This translates into CASSQEAPGGLTDTQYF.

The table lists this clone with a few counts. This chain connects TRBV4-1 to TRBJ2-7; TRBD2 matches 7 bases. This CDR3 spans 16 amino acids. Per the germline V gene, CDR1 is MGHRA and CDR2 is YSYEKL. V lost 0 bases and J lost 2; bases outside the gene matches: 7. The CDR3 is CASSQDLNAGAYEQYF. CDR3 in DNA: TGCGCCAGCAGCCAAGATTTGAATGCGGGGGCCTACGAGCAGTACTTC.

The chain uses TRBV11-2 and TRBJ1-1, with TRBD1 identical over 7 bases. Trimming removed 5 bases from V and 7 bases from J; junction bases left unmatched: 13. The CDR3 length is 15 residues. Germline V gene lookup returns CDR1 SGHAT and CDR2 FQNNGV. CDR3 DNA sequence: TGTGCCAGCAGCCCGTTGACAGGGAAGGAGAGTGAAGCTTTCTTT. Residues: CASSPLTGKESEAFF.

V is TRBV4-1 and J is TRBJ1-3; D is ambiguous. CDR1 and CDR2 from the germline V gene are MGHRA and YSYEKL. This CDR3 region has 16 residues. V was clipped by 0 bases and J by 0 bases, with 9 bases between them. The CDR3 DNA reads as TGCGCCAGCAGCCAAGAGGTCACAGTCTCTGGAAACACCATATATTTT. Protein sequence: CASSQEVTVSGNTIYF.

V is TRBV19 and J is TRBJ1-3, with a possible D match to TRBD1 (5 bases). V lost 6 bases, J lost 3 bases, and 9 bases lay in between. Germline V gene data show CDR1 as LNHDA and CDR2 as SQIVND (reference sequence). CDR3 length: 13 residues. Here the CDR3 reads CASSQGSGNTIYF. The CDR3 DNA reads TGTGCCAGTAGCCAGGGTAGTGGAAACACCATATATTTT.

This sequence joins TRBV4-3 and TRBJ1-3; D remains unclear. Trimming stripped 1 base from V and 8 bases from J, with 9 bases between. The CDR3 runs to 13 residues. Germline-derived CDR1 and CDR2 are LGHNA and YSLEER. CDR3 bases: TGCGCCAGCAGCCAAGGCATGGAGGACACCATATATTTT. Translation gives CASSQGMEDTIYF.

A few counts support this clone. The gene calls are TRBV7-3 and TRBJ1-1; possible D gene TRBD1, 5 bases. V dropped 1 base and J dropped 0 bases, with 9 bases sitting between them. This CDR3 contains 15 residues. Germline V gene sequence: CDR1 SGHTA, CDR2 FQGTGA. In nucleotides, the CDR3 is TGTGCCAGCAGCTTAAATGGGGGGGTGAACACTGAAGCTTTCTTT. Protein product: CASSLNGGVNTEAFF.

This clone was detected many times. The chain couples TRBV4-1 to TRBJ1-6; a weak D match, TRBD1 (5 bases). Germline loops: CDR1 MGHRA, CDR2 YSYEKL. V lost 0 bases to trimming and J lost 0 bases, with 15 bases between them. The CDR3 loop spans 19 amino acids. The DNA of the CDR3 is TGCGCCAGCAGCCAAGATTGGGGCAGAGTGAGCTCCTATAATTCACCCCTCCACTTT. Protein product: CASSQDWGRVSSYNSPLHF.

This clone was observed a single time. The V and J genes are TRBV9 and TRBJ1-2, with 7 bases lining up with TRBD1. CDR1 is SGDLS, CDR2 YYNGEE, per germline. The junction had 6 bases not matched to a gene; V was cut back by 3 bases and J by 4 bases. This CDR3 region has 14 residues. The CDR3 spells CASSASGTAYGYTF. CDR3 sequence (DNA): TGTGCCAGCAGCGCCTCCGGGACAGCCTATGGCTACACCTTC.

This sequence joins TRBV7-3 and TRBJ2-7; 10 positions match TRBD1. V shed 4 bases, J shed 3 bases, and the junction held 3 bases outside the gene matches. The CDR3 contains 14 residues. Germline V gene sequence: CDR1 SGHTA, CDR2 FQGTGA. The CDR3, as DNA: TGTGCCAGCAGCTCCGGGACAGGGGACTACGAGCAGTACTTC. It codes for CASSSGTGDYEQYF.